Below are 9 T cell receptor beta chains sequenced from a single sample in a study of blood T cell repertoires in COVID-19. This table comes from immunoSEQ multiplex PCR, and its TCRdb copy is limited to in-frame clones, with some not included. Of some 86,000 clones in the sample, roughly 84% are singletons; the top ten hold approximately 14%. The sequenced sample was peripheral blood. These receptors all come from a woman in her seventies with acute or convalescent COVID-19.

This sequence joins TRBV7-2 and TRBJ2-2, with 12 bases aligning to TRBD2. The CDR3 has 17 residues. After removal of 4 bases from V and 5 bases from J, the junction contained 8 bases not matched to a gene. Per the germline V gene, CDR1 is SGHTA and CDR2 is FQGNSA. CDR3 sequence reads: CASSSKTSGRSTGELFF. The CDR3 DNA follows: TGTGCCAGCAGCTCAAAGACTAGCGGGAGATCTACCGGGGAGCTGTTTTTT.

A remark on this clone: Mismatch with germline at one junction end may stem from a read error. The chain has TRBV29-1 and TRBJ2-1; the match to TRBD1 covers 9 bases. In germline, CDR1 is SQVTM, CDR2 ANQGSEA. The CDR3 extends over 16 amino acids. CDR3 DNA: TGCAGCGTCGAAGGGGACAGGGTGGTCCACTACAATGAGCAGTTCTTC. It specifies CSVEGDRVVHYNEQFF.

The chain recombines TRBV5-1 with TRBJ2-6, with D possibly TRBD1 on 5 matching bases. Trimming removed 2 bases at V and 0 bases at J, with 15 bases between. CDR1 SGHRS and CDR2 YFSETQ come from the germline V gene. The CDR3 loop spans 18 amino acids. The CDR3 DNA is TGCGCCAGCAGCTTAGGTATAGGGGCCACCTCTGGGGCCAACGTCCTGACTTTC. This sequence encodes CASSLGIGATSGANVLTF.

The chain has TRBV3-1 (or the pseudogene TRBV3-2) and TRBJ2-1; 7 nucleotides agree with TRBD1. This CDR3 is built from 15 residues. Germline CDR1 LGHDT, CDR2 YNNKEL (reference sequence). V dropped 4 bases and J dropped 6; count of bases not matched to a gene: 9. This chain's CDR3 is CASSPTGQLTNEQFF. The CDR3 DNA sequence: TGTGCCAGCAGCCCAACGGGACAGCTTACCAATGAGCAGTTCTTC.

This clone was recorded only once. The rearrangement joins TRBV18 to TRBJ2-1, with TRBD1 matching 7 bases. The V gene's germline CDR1 is KGHSH and CDR2 LQKENI. With 0 bases clipped from V and 8 bases from J, the junction kept 7 bases outside the gene matches. The CDR3 has 15 residues. The DNA for the CDR3 is TGTGCCAGCTCACCACCGCAGAGCCAGGGGGATGAGCAGTTCTTC. Its protein is CASSPPQSQGDEQFF.

In this sample, this clone turned up a few times. This chain uses TRBV19 with TRBJ2-2, with D possibly TRBD1 on 6 matching bases. CDR1 and CDR2 from the germline V gene are LNHDA and SQIVND (reference sequence). This CDR3 has 16 residues. Trimming cost V 7 bases and J 0 bases, with 15 bases left between them. CDR3 sequence: CASTRGRGSNTGELFF. The CDR3 DNA follows: TGTGCCAGTACCAGGGGACGCGGGTCGAACACCGGGGAGCTGTTTTTT. Together with reference TRBV19 and TRBJ2-2, the CDR3 gives the full variable domain: DGGITQSPKYLFRKEGQNVTLSCEQNLNHDAMYWYRQDPGQGLRLIYYSQIVNDFQKGDIAEGYSVSREKKESFPLTVTSAQKNPTAFYLCASTRGRGSNTGELFFGEGSRLTVL.

The rearrangement links TRBV7-9 to TRBJ1-2, with D maybe TRBD1 (6 bases). CDR3 length: 16 amino acids. V was pared by 5 bases and J by 2 bases, with 18 bases between. Germline CDR1 and CDR2: SEHNR and FQNEAQ (reference sequence). For the CDR3, the DNA is TGTGCCAGCAGCCAGACGACGGGACACCAGAACTATGGCTACACCTTC. Amino acid sequence: CASSQTTGHQNYGYTF.

The chain has TRBV29-1 and TRBJ2-7, with D perhaps matching TRBD2 (6 bases). Germline V gene data show CDR1 as SQVTM and CDR2 as ANQGSEA. This CDR3 region has 10 residues. CDR3 coding DNA: TGCAGCGTTGATGGGGAGGTGTCGGGCGTC. Its protein is CSVDGEVSGV.

The count of this clone is one. Within the sample, other DNA sequences also encode this same CDR3. The chain employs TRBV6-5 and TRBJ2-7, with D possibly TRBD1 on 6 matching bases. The CDR3 spans 13 residues. Germline lookup yields CDR1 MNHEY and CDR2 SVGAGI. Trimming took off 6 bases at V and 1 base at J, with 10 bases between the two ends. The CDR3 DNA reads as TGTGCCAGCAGCCGACAGGAGTCCTACGAGCAGTACGTC. Amino acid sequence: CASSRQESYEQYV.